The 7 T cell receptor beta chains in this list originate from one sample, sequenced in a study of PD-1 blockade in classical Hodgkin lymphoma. Some clones are missing from TCRdb's copy, which holds only in-frame ones; the method was immunoSEQ multiplex PCR. The sample has 45,000 to 65,000 clones, over 60% seen once; the top ten hold over 12%. Following autologous stem cell transplantation, relapse occurred in every patient, and exposure to brentuximab vedotin varied. This material consisted of peripheral blood mononuclear cells (PBMCs), taken before the second cycle of nivolumab. These receptors all stem from a human donor with classical Hodgkin lymphoma.

This sequence joins TRBV4-3 and TRBJ2-3, with D perhaps TRBD1 or TRBD2 (5 bases each). The CDR3 loop spans 15 amino acids. The V gene lost 0 bases and the J gene lost 3 bases, with 10 bases spanning the gap. CDR1 and CDR2 from the germline V gene are LGHNA and YSLEER. CDR3 sequence reads: CASSQEGTATDTQYF. The CDR3 DNA sequence: TGCGCCAGCAGCCAAGAGGGGACCGCAACAGATACGCAGTATTTT.

In DNA, the CDR3 is TGTGCCAGCAGCGTTAGCGGGAGGGCCTGGTACGAGCAGTACTTC. It yields the protein CASSVSGRAWYEQYF. The chain has TRBV7-2 and TRBJ2-7, with 11 bases that match TRBD2. This CDR3 has 15 residues. CDR1 and CDR2 (germline): SGHTA, FQGNSA. The V gene end was trimmed by 5 bases and the J gene end by 4 bases; junction bases not matched to a gene: 7.

The sample holds a few counts of this clone. The rearrangement links TRBV5-8 to TRBJ1-6; D remains unclear. Germline V gives CDR1 SGHTS, CDR2 YDEGEE. The CDR3 extends over 11 amino acids. V lost 0 bases, J lost 9 bases, and 1 base lay in between. In DNA form, the CDR3 reads TGTGCCAGCAGCTTGGTTTCACCCCTCCACTTT. Its translation: CASSLVSPLHF.

This rearrangement joins TRBV7-2 to TRBJ2-2; maybe TRBD1 (6 bases). From germline, CDR1 is SGHTA and CDR2 FQGNSA. Trimming removed 4 bases from V and 6 bases from J, with 21 bases in between. The CDR3 is made up of 17 amino acids. The CDR3 region is CASSSRPVTGLSGELFF. The CDR3 coding sequence is TGTGCCAGCAGCTCCCGCCCAGTCACAGGGCTTTCCGGGGAGCTGTTTTTT. Full variable domain (rest looked up from reference TRBV7-2 and TRBJ2-2): GAGVSQSPSNKVTEKGKDVELRCDPISGHTALYWYRQSLGQGLEFLIYFQGNSAPDKSGLPSDRFSAERTGGSVSTLTIQRTQQEDSAVYLCASSSRPVTGLSGELFFGEGSRLTVL.

The chain carries TRBV19 and TRBJ1-1; TRBD1 might be the D (5 bases). Germline V gene lookup returns CDR1 LNHDA and CDR2 SQIVND (reference sequence). The CDR3 spans 14 residues. Trimming pared 5 bases from V and 11 bases from J, leaving 21 bases between. This chain's CDR3 is CASSPPRGSPKAFF. The CDR3, as DNA: TGTGCCAGTAGTCCTCCGCGGGGGAGCCCGAAGGCTTTCTTT.

The chain carries TRBV27 and TRBJ1-1, with a possible D match to TRBD1 (5 bases). Trimming removed 2 bases from V and 7 bases from J, with 14 bases in between. Germline values: CDR1 MNHEY, CDR2 SMNVEV (reference sequence). This CDR3 is built from 14 residues. The CDR3 DNA reads TGTGCCAGCAGTTTAGCCCGGGACTACCTTGAAGCTTTCTTT. Its translation: CASSLARDYLEAFF.

V usage is TRBV7-9 and J usage is TRBJ2-7, with D possibly TRBD2 on 6 matching bases. Germline CDR1 and CDR2: SEHNR and FQNEAQ (reference sequence). The CDR3 is 16 amino acids. V shed 3 bases and J shed 4 bases, with 19 bases lying between them. The CDR3 spells CASSLRGLAQGYEQYF. The CDR3 nucleotides read TGTGCCAGCAGCTTGCGGGGTTTAGCGCAAGGTTACGAGCAGTACTTC.